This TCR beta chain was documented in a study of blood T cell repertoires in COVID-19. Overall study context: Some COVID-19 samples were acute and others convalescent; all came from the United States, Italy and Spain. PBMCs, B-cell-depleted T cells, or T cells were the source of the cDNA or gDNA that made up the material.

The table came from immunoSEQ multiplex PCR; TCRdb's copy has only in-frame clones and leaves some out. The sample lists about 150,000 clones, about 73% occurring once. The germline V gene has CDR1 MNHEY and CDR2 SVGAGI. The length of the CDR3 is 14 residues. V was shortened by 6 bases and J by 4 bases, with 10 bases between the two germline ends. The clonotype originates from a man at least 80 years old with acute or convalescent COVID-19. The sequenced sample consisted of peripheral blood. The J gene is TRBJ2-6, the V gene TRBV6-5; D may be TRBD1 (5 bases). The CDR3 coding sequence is TGTGCCAGCAGACCAGGGTGGGGGGCCAACGTCCTGACTTTC. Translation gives CASRPGWGANVLTF.